The 10 T cell receptor beta chains given below trace back to one sample, sequenced in a study of blood T cells in healthy people across ages (dated by TCRdb to the mid-2010s). Libraries were built with 5' RACE. Sequencing instrument: Illumina HiSeq 2500. A second PCR of about 6 to 11 cycles was performed with a sample-barcoded 5' primer and a J-beta primer mix. TCRdb passed the public sequencing reads through fastp at Q25 and MiXCR, retaining productive beta sequences. Entries that share a CDR3 protein sequence are merged under the most common genes and DNA. Within this sample are about 1.4 million distinct CDR3 sequences, with approximately 60% of them counted one time only. Approximately 7% of the sample is in the top ten clones. Source material: blood. Every receptor here comes from a man aged 18 to 30 in good health.

The chain recombines TRBV6-5 with TRBJ1-1; D remains unclear. Germline V gives CDR1 MNHEY, CDR2 SVGAGI. Trimming stripped 6 bases from V and 7 bases from J, with 18 bases between. The CDR3 consists of 14 residues. As DNA, the CDR3 is TGTGCCAGCAGGTCCCCCGGCTCGGGTAATGAAGCTTTCTTT. Amino acid sequence: CASRSPGSGNEAFF.

This clonotype has only a few counts. This rearrangement joins TRBV29-1 to TRBJ2-4; 11 bases map to TRBD1. The J call may be in error: the DNA end matches TRBJ2-7 better. The CDR3 runs 16 residues. Germline CDR1 reads SQVTM; CDR2 reads ANQGSEA. The CDR3 DNA is TGCAGCGTCACTGGGGTCCGCGGACAGGGGGCCGGCGAGCAGTACTTC. This codes for CSVTGVRGQGAGEQYF.

The chain uses TRBV5-1 and TRBJ2-7; the match to TRBD1 covers 8 bases. The CDR3 sequence is 14 residues long. The germline CDR1 and CDR2 sequences are SGHRS and YFSETQ. V gave up 2 bases and J gave up 6 bases; unmatched junction bases: 7. CDR3 residues: CASSLFQGAVEQYF. CDR3 coding DNA: TGCGCCAGCAGCTTATTCCAGGGGGCAGTCGAGCAGTACTTC.

The rearrangement uses TRBV10-2 and TRBJ2-5, with 11 bases that match TRBD2. CDR1 and CDR2 from the germline V gene are WSHSY and SAAADI. Unmatched junction bases numbered 6, after V lost 7 bases and J lost 2 bases. The CDR3 loop spans 15 amino acids. CDR3 sequence reads: CASNPGLADQETQYF. CDR3 in DNA: TGCGCCAGCAATCCGGGACTAGCGGATCAAGAGACCCAGTACTTC.

This rearrangement joins TRBV20-1 to TRBJ2-7; maybe TRBD2 (5 bases). Germline V gives CDR1 DFQATT, CDR2 SNEGSKA (reference sequence). V was pared by 2 bases and J by 3 bases, with 11 bases between. The CDR3 extends over 13 amino acids. The CDR3 bases are TGCAGTGCTAGAATGGCAAGCGGCTACGAGCAGTACTTC. It codes for CSARMASGYEQYF.

The table lists this clonotype with a count of one. J is TRBJ2-4 and V is TRBV20-1, with D perhaps being TRBD1 or TRBD2 (5 bases each). The CDR3 covers 14 residues. V lost 3 bases and J 1 base, leaving 10 bases between the germline ends. Looked up from germline, CDR1 is DFQATT and CDR2 is SNEGSKA (reference sequence). For the CDR3, the DNA is TGCAGTGCTAGCGGGTGGGGGGCCAAAAACATTCAGTACTTC. Translated: CSASGWGAKNIQYF.

This clonotype was seen once. The gene calls are TRBV20-1 and TRBJ2-4; tentatively, D is TRBD1 (5 bases). The DNA end favors TRBJ2-7, so the J call may be wrong. The CDR3 has 14 residues. Germline CDR1 is DFQATT and CDR2 is SNEGSKA (reference sequence). The CDR3 nucleotides are TGCAGTGCTAGAGAGATAGGGGTGGGCTACGAGCAGTACTTC. Protein: CSAREIGVGYEQYF.

The chain links TRBV20-1 to TRBJ2-1; the match to TRBD2 covers 9 bases. The J call could be wrong; TRBJ2-7 is a better fit for the DNA end. The CDR3 covers 14 residues. Germline V lookup: CDR1 DFQATT, CDR2 SNEGSKA (reference sequence). This CDR3 is CSARVSGGYNEQYF. As DNA, the CDR3 is TGCAGTGCTAGAGTGAGCGGGGGGTACAATGAGCAGTACTTC.

The CDR3 loop reads CASSLSTGSMNTEAFF. The DNA for the CDR3 is TGTGCCAGCAGCTTAAGTACGGGAAGCATGAACACTGAAGCTTTCTTT. The V gene is TRBV7-9, the J gene TRBJ1-1, with D hard to call. V shed 2 bases and J shed 0 bases, with 13 bases lying between them. The CDR3 extends over 16 amino acids. CDR1 and CDR2 from the germline V gene are SEHNR and FQNEAQ (reference sequence).

The V and J genes are TRBV3-1 and TRBJ2-1; D possibly corresponds to TRBD2 (6 bases). CDR1 LGHDT and CDR2 YNNKEL come from the germline V gene (reference sequence). This CDR3 has 16 residues. Deletions cut 0 bases from V and 7 bases from J, with 16 bases between. This chain's CDR3 is CASSQDRGQGRNEQFF. The CDR3 nucleotides are TGTGCCAGCAGCCAAGATCGCGGACAAGGGAGGAATGAGCAGTTCTTC.